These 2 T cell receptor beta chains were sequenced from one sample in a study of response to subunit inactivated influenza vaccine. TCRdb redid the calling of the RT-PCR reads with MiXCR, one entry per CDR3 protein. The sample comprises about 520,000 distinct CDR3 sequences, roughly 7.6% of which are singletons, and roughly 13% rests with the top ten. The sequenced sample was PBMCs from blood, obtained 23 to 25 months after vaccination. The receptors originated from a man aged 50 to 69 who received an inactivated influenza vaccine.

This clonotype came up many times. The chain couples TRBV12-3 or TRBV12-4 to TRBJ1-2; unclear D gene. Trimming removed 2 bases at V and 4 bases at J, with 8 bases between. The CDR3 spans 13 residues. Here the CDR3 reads CASSLRQLYGYTF. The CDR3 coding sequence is TGTGCCAGCAGTTTACGGCAGCTCTATGGCTACACCTTC.

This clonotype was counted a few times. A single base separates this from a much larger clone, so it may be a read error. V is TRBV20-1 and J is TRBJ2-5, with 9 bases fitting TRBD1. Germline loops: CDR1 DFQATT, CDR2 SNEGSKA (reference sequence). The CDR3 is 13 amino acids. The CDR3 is CNAPRQGVVTQYF. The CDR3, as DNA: TGCAATGCACCCAGACAGGGGGTTGTGACCCAGTACTTC.